The present entry profiles one TCR beta chain with its context. Germline-derived CDR1 and CDR2 are MDHEN and SYDVKM. Trimming left V 6 bases short and J 7 bases short, with 12 bases between. CDR3 size: 13 residues. This sample is drawn from a study of blood T cell repertoires in COVID-19. Study-wide context: Nucleic acid was either cDNA or gDNA, and it came from T cells, B-cell-depleted T cells, or PBMCs.

Per the original methods: Scientists estimated how many nucleated cells there were by amplifying reference gene primers. Using immunoSEQ multiplex PCR, the repertoire was profiled, and TCRdb retains in-frame clones only, with some absent. V and J calls and clone size are copied from that table; D and trimming were computed from the DNA. The table has 250,000 to 300,000 clones, around four fifths seen once. The rearrangement uses TRBV28 and TRBJ1-4; D remains ambiguous. The source material was peripheral blood. This receptor was identified in a man aged 55-75 years who had recovered from COVID-19. The CDR3 loop reads CASRPLASEKLFF. Written as DNA, the CDR3 is TGTGCCAGCAGGCCCCTGGCAAGTGAAAAACTGTTTTTT. The full variable domain, with the rest looked up from reference TRBV28 and TRBJ1-4, is DVKVTQSSRYLVKRTGEKVFLECVQDMDHENMFWYRQDPGLGLRLIYFSYDVKMKEKGDIPEGYSVSREKKERFSLILESASTNQTSMYLCASRPLASEKLFFGSGTQLSVL.